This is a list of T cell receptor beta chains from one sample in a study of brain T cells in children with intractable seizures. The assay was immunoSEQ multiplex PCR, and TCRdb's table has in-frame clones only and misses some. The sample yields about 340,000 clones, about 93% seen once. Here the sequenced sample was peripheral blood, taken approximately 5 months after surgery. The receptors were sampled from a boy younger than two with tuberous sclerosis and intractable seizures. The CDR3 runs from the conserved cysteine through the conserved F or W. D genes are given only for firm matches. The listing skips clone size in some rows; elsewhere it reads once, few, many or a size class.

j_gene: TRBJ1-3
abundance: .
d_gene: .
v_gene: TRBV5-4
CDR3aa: CASSLQENSGNTIYF
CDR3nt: TGTGCCAGCAGCTTACAGGAGAACTCTGGAAACACCATATATTTT

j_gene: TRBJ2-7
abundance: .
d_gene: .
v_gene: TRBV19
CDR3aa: CASSIRTGLRNEQYF
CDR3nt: TGTGCCAGTAGTATACGAACGGGACTCCGTAACGAGCAGTACTTC

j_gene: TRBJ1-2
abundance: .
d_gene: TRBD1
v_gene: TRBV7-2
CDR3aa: CASSLYDRGTGGYGYTF
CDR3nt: TGTGCCAGCAGCTTATATGACCGCGGGACAGGGGGATATGGCTACACCTTC

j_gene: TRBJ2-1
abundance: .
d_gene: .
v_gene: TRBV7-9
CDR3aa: CASSSHSGGEQFF
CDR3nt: TGTGCCAGCAGCAGCCACAGCGGCGGTGAGCAGTTCTTC

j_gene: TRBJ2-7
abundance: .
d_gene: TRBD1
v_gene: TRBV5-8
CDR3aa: CASSLRQGEPYF
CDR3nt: TGTGCCAGCAGCCTAAGACAGGGAGAACCGTACTTC

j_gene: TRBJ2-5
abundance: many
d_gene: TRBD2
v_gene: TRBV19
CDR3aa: CASSPLSGDHQETQYF
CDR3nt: TGTGCCAGTAGTCCCCTTAGCGGGGATCACCAAGAGACCCAGTACTTC

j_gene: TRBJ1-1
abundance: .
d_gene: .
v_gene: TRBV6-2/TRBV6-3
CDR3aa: CASSPGTLTFF
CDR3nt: TGTGCCAGCAGTCCCGGGACCTTAACTTTCTTT

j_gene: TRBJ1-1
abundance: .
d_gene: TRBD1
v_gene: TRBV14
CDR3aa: CASSRLVNRGAKVEAFF
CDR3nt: TGTGCCAGCAGCCGCCTGGTAAACAGGGGGGCGAAAGTGGAAGCTTTCTTT

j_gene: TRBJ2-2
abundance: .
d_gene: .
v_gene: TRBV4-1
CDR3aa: CASSHRTFRNTGELFF
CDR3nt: TGCGCCAGCAGCCACAGGACGTTCCGGAACACCGGGGAGCTGTTTTTT

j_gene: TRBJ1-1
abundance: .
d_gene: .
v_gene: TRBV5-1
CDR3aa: CASSFTGFGAPRNTEAFF
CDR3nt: TGCGCCAGCAGCTTTACAGGGTTTGGAGCGCCCAGGAACACTGAAGCTTTCTTT

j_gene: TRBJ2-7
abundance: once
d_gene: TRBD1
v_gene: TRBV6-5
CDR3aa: CASRRDRGGSYEQYF
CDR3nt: TGTGCCAGCAGACGGGACAGGGGCGGATCCTACGAGCAGTACTTC